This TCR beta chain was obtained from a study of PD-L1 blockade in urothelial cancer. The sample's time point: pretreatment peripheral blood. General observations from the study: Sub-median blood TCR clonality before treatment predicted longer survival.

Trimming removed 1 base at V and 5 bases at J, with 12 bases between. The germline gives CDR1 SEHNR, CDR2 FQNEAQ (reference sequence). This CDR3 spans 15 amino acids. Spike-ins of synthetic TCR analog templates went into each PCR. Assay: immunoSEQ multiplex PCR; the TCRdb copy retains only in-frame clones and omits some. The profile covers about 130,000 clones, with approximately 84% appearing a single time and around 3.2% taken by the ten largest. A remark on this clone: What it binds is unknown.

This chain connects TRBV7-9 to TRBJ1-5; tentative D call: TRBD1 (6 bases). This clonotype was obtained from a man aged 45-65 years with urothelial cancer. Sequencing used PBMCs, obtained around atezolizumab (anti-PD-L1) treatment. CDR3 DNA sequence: TGTGCCAGCAGCTTAGGTTGGGACAATGATCAGCCCCAGCATTTT. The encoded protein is CASSLGWDNDQPQHF.